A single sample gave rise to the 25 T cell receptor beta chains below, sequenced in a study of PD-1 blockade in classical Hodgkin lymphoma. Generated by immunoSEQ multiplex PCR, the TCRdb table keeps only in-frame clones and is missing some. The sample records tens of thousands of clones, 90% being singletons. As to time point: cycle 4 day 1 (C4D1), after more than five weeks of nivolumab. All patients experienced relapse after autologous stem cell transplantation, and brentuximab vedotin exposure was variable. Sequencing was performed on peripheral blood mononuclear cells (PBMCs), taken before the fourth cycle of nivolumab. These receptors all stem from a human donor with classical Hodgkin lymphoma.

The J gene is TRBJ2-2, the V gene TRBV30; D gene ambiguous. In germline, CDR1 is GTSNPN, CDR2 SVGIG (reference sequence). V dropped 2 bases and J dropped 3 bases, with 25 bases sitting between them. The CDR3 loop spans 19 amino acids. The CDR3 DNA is TGTGCCTGGAGTCCCCTTTCCCCGTGGTCTCCCCCTTACACCGGGGAGCTGTTTTTT. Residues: CAWSPLSPWSPPYTGELFF.

This chain's CDR3 is CASSPRTDPYEQYF. The CDR3 DNA sequence: TGTGCCAGCTCACCAAGAACAGACCCCTACGAGCAGTACTTC. The chain recombines TRBV18 with TRBJ2-7; D remains ambiguous. This CDR3 spans 14 amino acids. Trimming removed 2 bases from V and 2 bases from J, with 10 bases in between. The germline gives CDR1 KGHSH, CDR2 LQKENI.

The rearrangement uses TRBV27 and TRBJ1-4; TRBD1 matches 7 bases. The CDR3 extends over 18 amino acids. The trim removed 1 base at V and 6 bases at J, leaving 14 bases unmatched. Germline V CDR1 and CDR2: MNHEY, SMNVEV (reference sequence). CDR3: CASSLLIGGGQTDEKLFF. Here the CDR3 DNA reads TGTGCCAGCAGTTTATTGATAGGGGGGGGACAGACGGATGAAAAACTGTTTTTT.

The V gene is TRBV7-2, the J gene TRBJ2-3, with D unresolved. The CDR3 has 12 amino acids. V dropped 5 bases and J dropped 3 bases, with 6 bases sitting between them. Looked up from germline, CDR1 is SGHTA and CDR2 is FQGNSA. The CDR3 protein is CASSLETDTQYF. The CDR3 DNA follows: TGTGCCAGCAGCCTCGAGACAGATACGCAGTATTTT.

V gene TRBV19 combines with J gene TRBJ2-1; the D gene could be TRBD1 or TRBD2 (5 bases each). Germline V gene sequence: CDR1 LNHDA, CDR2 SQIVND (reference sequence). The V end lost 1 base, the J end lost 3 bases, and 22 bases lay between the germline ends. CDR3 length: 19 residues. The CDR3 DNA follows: TGTGCCAGTAGTATAGCCCTAGTGGGACGGCGAGGACGCTACAATGAGCAGTTCTTC. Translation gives CASSIALVGRRGRYNEQFF.

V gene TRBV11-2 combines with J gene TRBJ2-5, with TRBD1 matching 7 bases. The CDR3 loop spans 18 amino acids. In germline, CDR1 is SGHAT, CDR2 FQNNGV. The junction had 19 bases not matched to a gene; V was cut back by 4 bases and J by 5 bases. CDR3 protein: CASSSYLWLDRVNETQYF. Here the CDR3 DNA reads TGTGCCAGCAGCTCGTACCTATGGCTCGACAGGGTGAACGAGACCCAGTACTTC.

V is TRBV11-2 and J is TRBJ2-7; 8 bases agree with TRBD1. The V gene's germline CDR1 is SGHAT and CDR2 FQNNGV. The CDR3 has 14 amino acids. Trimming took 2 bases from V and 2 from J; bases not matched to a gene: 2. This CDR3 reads CASSLRDRTYEQYF. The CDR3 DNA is TGTGCCAGCAGCTTAAGGGACAGGACCTACGAGCAGTACTTC.

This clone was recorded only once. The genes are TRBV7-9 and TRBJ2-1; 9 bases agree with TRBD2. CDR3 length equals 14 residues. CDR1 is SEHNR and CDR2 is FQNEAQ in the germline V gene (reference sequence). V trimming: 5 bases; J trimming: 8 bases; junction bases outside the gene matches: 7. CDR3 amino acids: CASSAGGPPDEQFF. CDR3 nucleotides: TGTGCCAGCAGCGCGGGGGGGCCGCCGGATGAGCAGTTCTTC.

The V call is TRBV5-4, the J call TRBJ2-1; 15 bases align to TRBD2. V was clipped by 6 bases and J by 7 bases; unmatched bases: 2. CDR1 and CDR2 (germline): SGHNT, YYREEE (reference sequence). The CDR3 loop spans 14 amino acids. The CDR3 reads CASTGLAGGNEQFF. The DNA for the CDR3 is TGTGCCAGCACCGGACTAGCGGGGGGGAATGAGCAGTTCTTC.

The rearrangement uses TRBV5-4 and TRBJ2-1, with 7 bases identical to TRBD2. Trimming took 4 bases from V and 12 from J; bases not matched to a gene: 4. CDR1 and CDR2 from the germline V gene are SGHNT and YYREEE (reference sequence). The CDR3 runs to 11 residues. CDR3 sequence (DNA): TGTGCCAGCAGCCTCTCGGGGGGGCAGTTCTTC. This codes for CASSLSGGQFF.

As DNA, the CDR3 is TGTGCCAGTAGTATCGGAGGGACCTACAATGAGCAGTTCTTC. Translation: CASSIGGTYNEQFF. This rearrangement joins TRBV19 to TRBJ2-1; tentatively, D is TRBD2 (6 bases). Per germline, CDR1 LNHDA and CDR2 SQIVND (reference sequence). The CDR3 loop spans 14 amino acids. Trimming shortened V by 3 bases and J by 2 bases, and 8 bases separated the two germline ends.

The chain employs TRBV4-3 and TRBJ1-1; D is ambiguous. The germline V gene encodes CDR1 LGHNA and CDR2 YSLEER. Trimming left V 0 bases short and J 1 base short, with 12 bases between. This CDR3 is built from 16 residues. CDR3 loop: CASSQELGVPNTEAFF. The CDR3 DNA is TGCGCCAGCAGCCAAGAACTTGGGGTCCCGAACACTGAAGCTTTCTTT.

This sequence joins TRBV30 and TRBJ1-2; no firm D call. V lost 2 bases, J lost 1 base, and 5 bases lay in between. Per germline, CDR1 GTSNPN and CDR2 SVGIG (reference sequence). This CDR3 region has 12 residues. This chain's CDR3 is CAWSTVNYGYTF. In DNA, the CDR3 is TGTGCCTGGAGTACAGTTAACTATGGCTACACCTTC.

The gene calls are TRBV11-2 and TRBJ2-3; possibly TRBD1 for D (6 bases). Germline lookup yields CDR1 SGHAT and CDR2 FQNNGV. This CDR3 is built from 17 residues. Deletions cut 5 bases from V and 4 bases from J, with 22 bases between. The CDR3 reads CASSRRGSRLSPDTQYF. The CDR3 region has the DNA TGTGCCAGCAGCCGCAGGGGCAGCAGGTTGAGCCCAGATACGCAGTATTTT.

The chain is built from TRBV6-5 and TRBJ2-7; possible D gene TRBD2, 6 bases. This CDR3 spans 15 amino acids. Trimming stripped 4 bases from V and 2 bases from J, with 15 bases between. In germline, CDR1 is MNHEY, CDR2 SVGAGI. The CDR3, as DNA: TGTGCCAGCAGTTCCTCTAGACTAGGACCCTACGAGCAGTACTTC. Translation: CASSSSRLGPYEQYF.

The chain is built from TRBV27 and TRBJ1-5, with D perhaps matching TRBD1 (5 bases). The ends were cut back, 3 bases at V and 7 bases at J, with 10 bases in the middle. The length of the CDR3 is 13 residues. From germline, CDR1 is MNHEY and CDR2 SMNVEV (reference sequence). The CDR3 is CASSFSRGQPQHF. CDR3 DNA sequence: TGTGCCAGCAGTTTTTCTAGGGGACAGCCCCAGCATTTT.

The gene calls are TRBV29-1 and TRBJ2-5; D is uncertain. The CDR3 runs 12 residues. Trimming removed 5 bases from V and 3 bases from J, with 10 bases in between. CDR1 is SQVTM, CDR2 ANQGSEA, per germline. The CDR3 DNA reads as TGCAGCGTTTTGCAGCTGGAAGAGACCCAGTACTTC. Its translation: CSVLQLEETQYF.

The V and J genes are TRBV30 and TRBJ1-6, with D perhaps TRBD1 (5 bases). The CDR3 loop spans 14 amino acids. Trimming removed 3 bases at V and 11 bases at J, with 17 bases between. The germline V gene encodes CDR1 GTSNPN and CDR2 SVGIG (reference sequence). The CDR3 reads CAWSPPRGVPPLHF. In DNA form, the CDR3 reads TGTGCCTGGAGCCCCCCCCGGGGGGTCCCACCCCTCCACTTT. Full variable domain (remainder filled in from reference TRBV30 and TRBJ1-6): SQTIHQWPATLVQPVGSPLSLECTVEGTSNPNLYWYRQAAGRGLQLLFYSVGIGQISSEVPQNLSASRPQDRQFILSSKKLLLSDSGFYLCAWSPPRGVPPLHFGNGTRLTVT.

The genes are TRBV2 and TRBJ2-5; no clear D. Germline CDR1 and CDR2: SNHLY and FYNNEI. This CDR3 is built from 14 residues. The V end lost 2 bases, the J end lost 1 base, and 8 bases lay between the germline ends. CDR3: CASSEYAAQETQYF. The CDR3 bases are TGTGCCAGCAGTGAATATGCGGCCCAAGAGACCCAGTACTTC.

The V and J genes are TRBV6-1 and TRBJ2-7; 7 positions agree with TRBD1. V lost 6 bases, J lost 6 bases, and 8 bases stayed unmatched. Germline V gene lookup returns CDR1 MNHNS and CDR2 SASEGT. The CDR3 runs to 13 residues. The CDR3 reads CASRATGDGEQYF. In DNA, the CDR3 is TGTGCCAGCAGGGCAACAGGGGACGGCGAGCAGTACTTC.

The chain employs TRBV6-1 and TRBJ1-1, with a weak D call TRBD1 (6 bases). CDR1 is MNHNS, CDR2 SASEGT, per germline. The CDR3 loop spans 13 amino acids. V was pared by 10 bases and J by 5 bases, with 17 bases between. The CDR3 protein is CAIGMGAGTEAFF. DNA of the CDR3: TGTGCCATAGGGATGGGGGCGGGGACTGAAGCTTTCTTT.

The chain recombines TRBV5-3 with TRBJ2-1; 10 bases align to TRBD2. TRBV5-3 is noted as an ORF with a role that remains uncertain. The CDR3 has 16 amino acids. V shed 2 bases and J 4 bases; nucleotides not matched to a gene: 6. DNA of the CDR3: TGTGCCAGAAGCTTCCCACTAGCGGGGCCATACAATGAGCAGTTCTTC. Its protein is CARSFPLAGPYNEQFF.

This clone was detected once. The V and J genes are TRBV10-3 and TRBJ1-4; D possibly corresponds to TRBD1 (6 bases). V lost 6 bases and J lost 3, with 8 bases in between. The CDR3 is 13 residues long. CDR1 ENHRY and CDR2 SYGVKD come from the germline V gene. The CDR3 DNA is TGTGCCATCAGCAGGGGAGCTAATGAAAAACTGTTTTTT. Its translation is CAISRGANEKLFF.

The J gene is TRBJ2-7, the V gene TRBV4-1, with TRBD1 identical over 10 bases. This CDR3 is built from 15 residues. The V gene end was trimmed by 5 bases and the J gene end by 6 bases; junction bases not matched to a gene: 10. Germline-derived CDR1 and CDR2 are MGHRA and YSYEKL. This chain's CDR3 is CASSYRDRGLGEQYF. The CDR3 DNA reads TGCGCCAGCAGCTACCGGGACAGGGGATTAGGCGAGCAGTACTTC.

CDR3 in amino acids: CASSEGGTAPYEQYF. The CDR3 coding sequence is TGTGCCAGCAGTGAAGGAGGGACAGCTCCCTACGAGCAGTACTTC. The chain employs TRBV6-1 and TRBJ2-7; TRBD1 aligns across 7 bases. The germline gives CDR1 MNHNS, CDR2 SASEGT. V shed 1 base and J 2 bases; nucleotides not matched to a gene: 5. The CDR3 consists of 15 residues.